This T cell receptor beta chain was sequenced during a study of shared clonotypes between healthy human individuals. Study context: Donors consisted of a couple of women and a few men between 18 and 49.

Naive CD45RA+ and memory CD45RA-negative subsets were split from CD4+ cells. CDR1 is KGHSH, CDR2 LQKENI, per germline. V was clipped by 3 bases and J by 6 bases; unmatched bases: 5. This CDR3 has 14 residues. The authors loaded roughly 180 ng DNA, around 30,000 T cell genomes, into sorted-subset replicate PCRs. Profiled with immunoSEQ multiplex PCR; TCRdb holds only in-frame clones, not every one. The table lists hundreds of thousands of clones, around 78% of them singletons, with about 1.8% in the top ten. The receptor comes from a young woman in good health. The sample taken for sequencing was memory CD4+ T cells sorted from blood. The subset is: CD45RA-negative fraction. V and J are TRBV18 and TRBJ1-5; TRBD1 matches at 7 bases. DNA for the CDR3: TGTGCCAGCTCACCGGACAGGTGGGGTCAGCCCCAGCATTTT. Amino acid sequence: CASSPDRWGQPQHF.